A selection of T cell receptor beta chains follows, all from one sample in a study of CD8 T cells in ankylosing spondylitis. Using its own MiXCR run on the 5' RACE reads, TCRdb lists one record per CDR3 protein. The profile shows 500,000 or so distinct CDR3 sequences, under 5.5% of them singletons. Sequencing was done on a sample of blood, either unsorted or a sorted T cell fraction (not recorded which). The source of these receptors is a male donor with ankylosing spondylitis. The CDR3 runs from the conserved cysteine through the conserved F or W. D genes are given only for firm matches. Size is omitted from some rows. Given values are once, few, many or a class for expanded clones.

d_gene,abundance,j_gene,v_gene,CDR3aa,CDR3nt
NA,many,TRBJ2-7,TRBV25-1,CASSAPRAQTGEQYF,TGTGCCAGCAGTGCCCCCCGAGCGCAAACAGGGGAGCAGTACTTC
TRBD1,many,TRBJ1-1,TRBV20-1,CSASRDSMNTEAFF,TGCAGTGCTAGTAGGGACAGTATGAACACTGAAGCTTTCTTT
TRBD1,NA,TRBJ2-7,TRBV20-1,CSARVRGTATYEQYF,TGCAGTGCTAGAGTGAGAGGGACAGCAACCTACGAGCAGTACTTC
NA,many,TRBJ2-7,TRBV6-5,CASSYTTPGRAYEQYF,TGTGCCAGCAGTTACACAACCCCCGGCAGGGCCTACGAGCAGTACTTC
NA,many,TRBJ1-5,TRBV12-3/TRBV12-4,CASGDWRGENQPQHF,TGTGCCAGTGGGGATTGGAGGGGGGAGAATCAGCCCCAGCATTTT
TRBD2,many,TRBJ2-2,TRBV4-1,CASRLAGGPGELFF,TGCGCCAGCAGACTAGCGGGAGGGCCCGGGGAGCTGTTTTTT
NA,many,TRBJ1-1,TRBV7-9,CASTVLQGWVDTEAFF,TGTGCCAGCACCGTATTACAGGGCTGGGTGGACACTGAAGCTTTCTTT
TRBD2,many,TRBJ2-2,TRBV4-2,CASSSLLAGDGELFF,TGTGCCAGCAGCTCATTACTAGCGGGAGACGGGGAGCTGTTTTTT
TRBD1,many,TRBJ1-1,TRBV20-1,CSASLIGTGNTEAFF,TGCAGTGCTAGCTTAATCGGGACAGGGAACACTGAAGCTTTCTTT
NA,many,TRBJ2-1,TRBV11-2,CASSPDFLGQFF,TGTGCCAGCAGCCCGGACTTCCTGGGGCAGTTCTTC
NA,NA,TRBJ2-7,TRBV4-3,CASSRGISNEQYF,TGCGCCAGCAGCCGGGGGATTAGCAACGAGCAGTACTTC
NA,many,TRBJ2-3,TRBV7-2,CASSLAPRTGGPDTQYF,TGTGCCAGCAGCTTAGCGCCTCGGACGGGGGGCCCAGATACGCAGTATTTT
NA,many,TRBJ2-2,TRBV6-1,CASRPFGATGELFF,TGTGCCAGCAGACCTTTCGGGGCCACCGGGGAGCTGTTTTTT
TRBD2,many,TRBJ2-1,TRBV29-1,CSVSPRLAGEGEQFF,TGCAGCGTTTCCCCGAGACTAGCGGGAGAAGGTGAGCAGTTCTTC
NA,many,TRBJ2-3,TRBV27,CASSARLSGADTQYF,TGTGCCAGCAGTGCCCGACTAAGCGGTGCAGATACGCAGTATTTT
NA,many,TRBJ2-2,TRBV7-2,CASSLAAARSGELFF,TGTGCCAGCAGCTTAGCCGCCGCCAGGTCCGGGGAGCTGTTTTTT
TRBD2,few,TRBJ2-7,TRBV28,CASMGAGDYEQYF,TGTGCCAGCATGGGAGCGGGGGACTACGAGCAGTACTTC
NA,many,TRBJ1-5,TRBV6-5,CASSHTPRSQGQPQHF,TGTGCCAGCAGTCACACACCACGATCCCAAGGTCAGCCCCAGCATTTT
TRBD1,many,TRBJ2-7,TRBV6-1,CASRLHGQGNYEQYF,TGTGCCAGCAGGCTACACGGACAGGGGAACTACGAGCAGTACTTC
TRBD1,many,TRBJ2-2,TRBV2,CASRRSGTGSGGELFF,TGTGCCAGCAGGCGCTCCGGGACAGGGTCCGGCGGGGAGCTGTTTTTT
NA,NA,TRBJ2-1,TRBV18,CASSPPLGDEQFF,TGTGCCAGCTCACCTCCCCTAGGGGATGAGCAGTTCTTC
NA,many,TRBJ2-3,TRBV5-1,CASSGVALFDTQYF,TGCGCCAGCAGCGGGGTGGCTCTATTTGATACGCAGTATTTT
NA,many,TRBJ1-3,TRBV12-3/TRBV12-4,CASSFTGRGNTIYF,TGTGCCAGCAGTTTTACAGGGAGAGGAAACACCATATATTTT
NA,few,TRBJ2-3,TRBV14,CASSQAGATDTQYF,TGTGCCAGCAGCCAGGCGGGGGCTACAGATACGCAGTATTTT
NA,many,TRBJ1-2,TRBV29-1,CSVDVSRGGYGYTF,TGCAGCGTTGACGTTTCCCGGGGGGGCTATGGCTACACCTTC
TRBD2,many,TRBJ2-1,TRBV20-1,CSQLGGTSGEQFF,TGCAGTCAATTGGGGGGGACTAGCGGTGAGCAGTTCTTC
TRBD2,few,TRBJ2-1,TRBV14,CASSQTRRASGSALDEQFF,TGTGCCAGCAGCCAAACCCGAAGGGCTAGCGGGAGTGCTTTGGATGAGCAGTTCTTC
TRBD2,many,TRBJ2-5,TRBV12-3/TRBV12-4,CASSLARGLAETQYF,TGTGCCAGCAGTTTAGCGAGGGGACTAGCGGAGACCCAGTACTTC
NA,many,TRBJ1-6,TRBV6-1,CASSRDHPNSPLHF,TGTGCCAGCAGTCGGGACCACCCAAATTCACCCCTCCACTTT
TRBD2,many,TRBJ2-2,TRBV20-1,CSATIAGAPGTGELFF,TGCAGTGCTACCATTGCGGGAGCCCCGGGCACCGGGGAGCTGTTTTTT
TRBD2,NA,TRBJ2-1,TRBV7-9,CASSFEAGGLSEQFF,TGTGCCAGCAGCTTTGAAGCGGGAGGGCTGAGTGAGCAGTTCTTC
NA,NA,TRBJ1-6,TRBV7-2,CASSLEAGTYNSPLHF,TGTGCCAGCAGCTTAGAAGCTGGGACCTATAATTCACCCCTCCACTTT
NA,many,TRBJ2-7,TRBV6-2/TRBV6-3,CASSPLLIGEQYF,TGTGCCAGCAGTCCCCTCTTGATTGGCGAGCAGTACTTC
NA,few,TRBJ2-1,TRBV18,CASSPRSGSRYNEQFF,TGTGCCAGCTCACCACGGTCAGGGTCTCGCTACAATGAGCAGTTCTTC
NA,many,TRBJ1-5,TRBV20-1,CSVSTGTNQPQHF,TGCAGTGTTTCGACGGGAACGAATCAGCCCCAGCATTTT
NA,many,TRBJ2-7,TRBV7-9,CASSFGGLTYEQYF,TGTGCCAGCAGCTTCGGAGGCCTAACCTACGAGCAGTACTTC
NA,few,TRBJ1-1,TRBV4-1,CASSQEGGRGTEAFF,TGCGCCAGCAGCCAAGAGGGGGGGCGCGGGACTGAAGCTTTCTTT
TRBD2,many,TRBJ2-1,TRBV5-1,CASSFRLAGGFHEQFF,TGCGCCAGCAGTTTCCGACTAGCGGGAGGTTTCCATGAGCAGTTCTTC
NA,many,TRBJ2-7,TRBV7-9,CASSLNPGGLRSYEQYF,TGTGCCAGCAGCTTAAACCCCGGCGGACTTCGCTCCTACGAGCAGTACTTC
NA,many,TRBJ1-5,TRBV11-1,CASSSRREGHSNQPQHF,TGTGCCAGCAGCTCTAGGAGGGAAGGGCATAGCAATCAGCCCCAGCATTTT
NA,many,TRBJ2-5,TRBV20-1,CSARVQAGSPQYF,TGCAGTGCTAGAGTGCAGGCAGGTTCTCCCCAGTACTTC
TRBD2,many,TRBJ2-7,TRBV6-1,CASRILAAPYEQYF,TGTGCCAGCAGAATACTAGCGGCCCCCTACGAGCAGTACTTC
NA,many,TRBJ2-7,TRBV6-6,CASRQIEYEQYF,TGTGCCAGCAGACAGATAGAGTACGAGCAGTACTTC
NA,many,TRBJ2-5,TRBV29-1,CSVGDRRTQYF,TGCAGCGTTGGGGACCGACGGACCCAGTACTTC
NA,many,TRBJ2-5,TRBV6-6,CASRVPLWETQYF,TGTGCCAGCAGAGTTCCCTTGTGGGAGACCCAGTACTTC
NA,many,TRBJ2-5,TRBV4-2,CASSRDPGPQETQYF,TGTGCCAGCAGCCGCGACCCGGGACCACAAGAGACCCAGTACTTC
TRBD1,many,TRBJ2-3,TRBV4-3,CASSQAGQGATDTQYF,TGCGCCAGCAGCCAAGCGGGACAGGGGGCAACAGATACGCAGTATTTT
NA,many,TRBJ2-7,TRBV11-2,CASSLGVTYEQYF,TGTGCCAGCAGCTTAGGGGTGACCTACGAGCAGTACTTC
TRBD1,many,TRBJ2-7,TRBV10-3,CAISVWGQKTTNDYEQYF,TGTGCCATCAGTGTCTGGGGACAGAAAACCACCAACGACTACGAGCAGTACTTC